This TCR beta chain comes out of a study of beta chain features in type 1 diabetes. General study points: In the patient group, naive, central memory and Treg TCRB repertoires seemed more alike than in the healthy donor group. TCRB CDR3 length was moderately but significantly reduced in all four CD4+ subsets of Type 1 diabetes patients. No resolution was reached here on whether HLA type influences TCRB rearrangement.

As concerns this clone: Its target is unknown.

Expressed TCRB transcripts got sequenced, as all isolated RNA was reverse transcribed. Assay used: immunoSEQ multiplex PCR; TCRdb lists only in-frame clones, some missing. The sample contains 350,000 to 450,000 clones, about 15% of which appear only once. CDR1 and CDR2 from the germline V gene are MNHEY and SMNVEV (reference sequence). With 0 bases removed from V and 6 bases from J, the gap between germline ends came to 9 bases. This CDR3 is 13 amino acids long. Sequencing was done on a sample of naive CD4+ T cells from blood. The chain joins TRBV27 to TRBJ2-7; D is uncertain. The clonotype originates from a man younger than 45 in good health. DNA for the CDR3: TGTGCCAGCAGTTTATCTGGGTCGGGCGAGCAGTACTTC. This translates into CASSLSGSGEQYF.